The clone carrying this T cell receptor beta chain was seen a single time. The target antigen is unknown. Germline CDR1 is SGHRS and CDR2 is YFSETQ. The CDR3 runs 14 residues. V shed 0 bases and J shed 6 bases, with 7 bases lying between them. This specimen comes from a study of CD8+ T cells in alopecia areata. The study, taken as a whole, reports: Treatment with tofacitinib significantly lowered scalp clonality and reduced expanded CD8+ clones among the top 100. Sharing of TCR sequences between patients (possibly for HLA-related reasons) was less clear than in mice.

Treatment indicated: oral pan-JAK inhibitor, 5-10 mg twice daily. Collection of lesional scalp punch biopsies and peripheral blood was performed in alopecia areata patients. PBMC-derived CD4+ and CD8+ T cells were sorted. In each case, RNA was isolated and then reverse transcribed into cDNA as the sequencing template. TCRdb's copy holds only in-frame clones and misses some; the assay was immunoSEQ multiplex PCR. The sample lists 200,000 to 250,000 clones, about two fifths occurring once. The sample was CD4+ T cells sorted from blood, taken around week 31, from a patient treated with tofacitinib. This chain connects TRBV5-1 to TRBJ1-6; D is ambiguous. This sequence was found in a human donor with alopecia areata. CDR3 coding DNA: TGCGCCAGCAGCTTGGGGTCAACTAATTCACCCCTCCACTTT. Protein product: CASSLGSTNSPLHF.